The 21 T cell receptor beta chains below come from one sample, sequenced in a study of T cells expressing NK-cell markers. TCRdb reprocessed the 5' RACE reads, keeping one entry per CDR3 protein, no DNA. The record lists 300,000 to 500,000 distinct CDR3 sequences, of which the ten most abundant hold roughly 10%. Material: blood T cells: a sorted CD56 or NKG2C T cell subset, CD4+ or CD8+ T cells, or bulk PBMC T cells (not recorded which). All receptors come from a woman aged 50 to 60 in good health.

This chain connects TRBV11-2 to TRBJ2-7; the TCRdb D gene call, TRBD1, has no DNA to confirm it. Germline V lookup: CDR1 SGHAT, CDR2 FQNNGV. CDR3 length: 16 residues. This chain's CDR3 is CASSLDLSFPVYEQYF.

The chain has TRBV29-1 and TRBJ2-1; TCRdb proposes TRBD2, but this gene call is untestable without DNA. The V gene's germline CDR1 is SQVTM and CDR2 ANQGSEA. The CDR3 contains 15 residues. The CDR3 loop is CSVGRSGTSGNEQFF.

V usage is TRBV29-1 and J usage is TRBJ1-2; the TCRdb D gene call, TRBD1, has no DNA to confirm it. Germline V gene data show CDR1 as SQVTM and CDR2 as ANQGSEA. CDR3 size: 14 residues. The CDR3 protein is CSGARGQGKGGYTF.

V is TRBV12-3 or TRBV12-4 and J is TRBJ2-7; no DNA is available, so the TRBD1 call from TCRdb remains unchecked. The CDR3 length is 15 residues. This CDR3 is CASSSPFVAHYEQYF.

The gene calls are TRBV6-1 and TRBJ2-7; TCRdb outputs TRBD2, but without DNA this stays unchecked. The CDR3 is made up of 14 amino acids. Germline V lookup: CDR1 MNHNS, CDR2 SASEGT. CDR3: CASSPWGLAYEQYF.

The chain combines TRBV28 with TRBJ2-5; TCRdb's D gene call, TRBD1, goes unchecked for lack of DNA. Germline CDR1 reads MDHEN; CDR2 reads SYDVKM. The CDR3 is 13 amino acids. CDR3 residues: CASMRGDSETQYF. The variable domain in full, completed from reference TRBV28 and TRBJ2-5, reads DVKVTQSSRYLVKRTGEKVFLECVQDMDHENMFWYRQDPGLGLRLIYFSYDVKMKEKGDIPEGYSVSREKKERFSLILESASTNQTSMYLCASMRGDSETQYFGPGTRLLVL.

This chain's CDR3 is CASSPKGGAKNIQYF. This sequence joins TRBV12-3 or TRBV12-4 and TRBJ2-4; TCRdb reports TRBD2, a call that lacks DNA to check it against. CDR3 length: 15 amino acids.

The chain combines TRBV19 with TRBJ2-3; TCRdb indicates TRBD2, and absent DNA this call remains unverified. Germline V gene lookup returns CDR1 LNHDA and CDR2 SQIVND (reference sequence). This CDR3 contains 16 residues. The CDR3 loop reads CASSGTGLAGSDTQYF.

The chain combines TRBV24-1 with TRBJ2-1; TCRdb returns TRBD2, unconfirmable since there is no DNA. The germline V gene has CDR1 KGHDR and CDR2 SFDVKD. The CDR3 loop spans 12 amino acids. The CDR3 sequence is CATSVAGNEQFF.

This chain links TRBV5-6 with TRBJ2-2; TCRdb designates TRBD1, a call that cannot be tested without DNA. The CDR3 is 13 residues long. Germline assignment: CDR1 SGHDT and CDR2 YYEEEE. Here the CDR3 reads CASSLQGSGELFF.

V and J are TRBV6-5 and TRBJ2-3; there is no DNA to check the TCRdb D call of TRBD2. From germline, CDR1 is MNHEY and CDR2 SVGAGI. CDR3 length: 16 amino acids. The CDR3 loop is CASSFSREGGTDTQYF.

This sequence joins TRBV24-1 and TRBJ2-1; TCRdb returns TRBD1, unconfirmable since there is no DNA. The CDR3 spans 13 residues. Germline-derived CDR1 and CDR2 are KGHDR and SFDVKD. The CDR3 loop reads CATSEDSSNEQFF.

The rearrangement links TRBV6-2 or TRBV6-3 to TRBJ2-7; the TCRdb D gene call, TRBD2, has no DNA to confirm it. CDR3 size: 14 residues. Looked up from germline, CDR1 is MNHEY and CDR2 is SVGEGT. Here the CDR3 reads CASSSDGLAGEQYF.

The CDR3 is CASSQVTGELFF. The V gene is TRBV3-1, the J gene TRBJ2-2. This CDR3 has 12 amino acids. In germline, CDR1 is LGHDT, CDR2 YNNKEL (reference sequence).

The V and J genes are TRBV25-1 and TRBJ2-7. CDR1 is MGHDK, CDR2 SYGVNS, per germline. CDR3 length: 13 residues. CDR3 loop: CASTRGHDYEQYF.

The CDR3 sequence: CASSPAGDTQYF. The V and J genes are TRBV5-1 and TRBJ2-3; TCRdb indicates TRBD1, and absent DNA this call remains unverified. CDR3 length: 12 amino acids. Germline CDR1 SGHRS, CDR2 YFSETQ. The full variable domain, with the rest looked up from reference TRBV5-1 and TRBJ2-3, is KAGVTQTPRYLIKTRGQQVTLSCSPISGHRSVSWYQQTPGQGLQFLFEYFSETQRNKGNFPGRFSGRQFSNSRSEMNVSTLELGDSALYLCASSPAGDTQYFGPGTRLTVL.

V usage is TRBV20-1 and J usage is TRBJ1-4. The CDR3 loop spans 14 amino acids. CDR1 and CDR2 (germline): DFQATT, SNEGSKA (reference sequence). CDR3 loop: CSARDDGGNEKLFF.

The chain combines TRBV12-3 or TRBV12-4 with TRBJ2-5; TCRdb's D call of TRBD1 is untestable without DNA. The CDR3 covers 12 residues. The CDR3 reads CASSSGARTQYF.

The rearrangement joins TRBV10-2 to TRBJ2-7; the D call from TCRdb, TRBD1, cannot be confirmed without DNA. The CDR3 extends over 13 amino acids. The germline gives CDR1 WSHSY, CDR2 SAAADI. Here the CDR3 reads CASRDLLGIRRYF.

The rearrangement uses TRBV20-1 and TRBJ2-7; TCRdb lists TRBD2, though no DNA is available to test this call. The CDR3 loop spans 13 amino acids. The V gene's germline CDR1 is DFQATT and CDR2 SNEGSKA (reference sequence). CDR3 protein: CSASGPGLAEKYF.

The chain recombines TRBV5-1 with TRBJ2-1; absent DNA, TCRdb's TRBD2 call cannot be checked. The germline V gene encodes CDR1 SGHRS and CDR2 YFSETQ. The CDR3 has 15 amino acids. CDR3 in amino acids: CASSTSGRAVGEQFF.